Here is one T cell receptor (beta chain) with its context. There are 16 residues in the CDR3. J was trimmed by 3 bases and V by 4 bases; bases with no gene match: 10. Germline values: CDR1 LGHDT, CDR2 YNNKEL (reference sequence). The sample originates from a study of blood T cell repertoires in COVID-19. Overall study: The United States, Italy and Spain provided the acute and convalescent COVID-19 samples. PBMCs, B-cell-depleted T cells, or T cells were the source of the cDNA or gDNA that made up the material.

Original processing notes: From reference gene primer amplification, estimates of nucleated cell counts were derived. The assay was immunoSEQ multiplex PCR, and TCRdb's table has in-frame clones only and misses some. D and trimming were read from the DNA, whereas the V and J calls and clone size are those reported in that table. The data contain 70,000 or so clones, about nine tenths of them singletons. The origin of this receptor is a man over 45 with active COVID-19. The V call is TRBV3-1 (or the pseudogene TRBV3-2), the J call TRBJ2-7; TRBD1 aligns across 9 bases. The sample was peripheral blood. Here the CDR3 DNA reads TGTGCCAGCAGCCTTGGGACCGGGACAGGGCACTACGAGCAGTACTTC. Residues: CASSLGTGTGHYEQYF.